This T cell receptor beta chain was sequenced during a study of T cell repertoires in cytomegalovirus infection. Study context: Signatures in public TCR beta sequences pointed to both CMV infection and matching HLA type.

One entry per CDR3 protein, called by TCRdb with MiXCR from the reads. The data contain hundreds of thousands of distinct CDR3 sequences, roughly 24% of them singletons. The germline CDR1 and CDR2 sequences are SGDLS and YYNGEE. This CDR3 is 14 amino acids long. V was cut by 4 bases and J by 6 bases, with 14 bases left in between. The source material was CD8+ T cells from PBMCs. The source of this sequence is a human donor in good health (CMV status not recorded). Some clones in this sample may be carry-over from other donors' samples. This chain uses TRBV9 with TRBJ2-1, with TRBD1 as a possible D gene (6 bases). This CDR3 is CASSPRGSGNEQFF. The CDR3 DNA reads TGTGCCAGCAGCCCCAGGGGTTCGGGCAATGAGCAGTTCTTC.